The clone carrying this TCR beta chain occurred once. This sample was taken from a study of cytomegalovirus exposure and HLA in healthy donors. The CDR3 loop spans 14 amino acids. Per germline, CDR1 SGHRS and CDR2 YFSETQ. V was cut by 2 bases and J by 1 base, with 10 bases left in between. Amplification used 60 Vbeta primers and 13 Jbeta primers. Profiling relied on immunoSEQ multiplex PCR, and the TCRdb table lists in-frame clones only, not all of them. This table holds roughly 100,000 clones, about 78% found once. The sequenced material came from PBMCs. The chain joins TRBV5-1 to TRBJ2-7, with a weak D call TRBD2 (6 bases). The TCR was taken from a young man in good health and CMV-seronegative. CDR3 bases: TGCGCCAGCAGCTTCCCCGGGGGATCCTACGAGCAGTACTTC. Its translation: CASSFPGGSYEQYF.